This TCR beta chain stems from a study of blood T cell repertoires in COVID-19. Study-wide background: PBMCs, B-cell-depleted T cells, or T cells were the source of the cDNA or gDNA that made up the material.

Measured with immunoSEQ multiplex PCR; TCRdb has only the in-frame clones, and not every one. This table has about 70,000 clones, approximately 86% appearing once. The V and J ends lost 4 bases and 8 bases respectively, with 12 bases between them. Per the germline V gene, CDR1 is SGHAT and CDR2 is FQNNGV. The CDR3 extends over 14 amino acids. V and J are TRBV11-2 and TRBJ1-6; perhaps TRBD1 as D (5 bases). This sequence originates from a man aged 35-49 years with COVID-19, enrolled during active disease. The sequenced sample consisted of peripheral blood. CDR3 nucleotide sequence: TGTGCCAGCAGCTCGACAGCTAGTGATTCACCCCTCCACTTT. This translates into CASSSTASDSPLHF.